This TCR beta chain was documented in a study of T cell repertoires in cytomegalovirus infection. TCRdb recomputed calls from the reads with MiXCR, one row per CDR3 protein. The top ten hold 7% to 9.5% of the sample, which has a few hundred thousand distinct CDR3 sequences, approximately 15% seen once. CDR1 LNHDA and CDR2 SQIVND come from the germline V gene (reference sequence). There are 18 residues in the CDR3. The V end was cut by 4 bases, the J end by 2 bases, with 18 bases between. This clonotype has ten or more counts. Sequencing was done on a sample of PBMCs. The chain couples TRBV19 to TRBJ2-6; a weak D match, TRBD2 (5 bases). This clonotype originated in a human donor in good health (CMV status not recorded). Some clones in this sample may be carry-over from other donors' samples. CDR3 loop: CASSTLLAAEAGANVLTF. The CDR3 DNA is TGTGCCAGTAGTACCCTCCTAGCAGCAGAGGCTGGGGCCAACGTCCTGACTTTC.